The T cell receptor (beta chain) described here comes from a study of shared clonotypes between healthy human individuals. This table comes from immunoSEQ multiplex PCR, and its TCRdb copy is limited to in-frame clones, with some not included. This sample has about 1.9 million clones, with about 94% found just once. The CDR3 extends over 12 amino acids. Trimming cost V 7 bases and J 5 bases; bases outside gene matches: 5. The V gene's germline CDR1 is MNHEY and CDR2 SMNVEV (reference sequence). CD45RO-negative CD8 cells positively selected for CCR7 made up the naive population, which excluded terminally differentiated effector memory CD45RA+ cells.

What was sequenced was naive CD8+ T cells from PBMCs. The V call is TRBV27, the J call TRBJ2-7, with 7 bases aligning to TRBD1. This receptor was obtained from a man aged 18 to 29 in good health. Some clones in this sample may be carry-over from other donors' samples. CDR3 in DNA: TGTGCCAGCACCGACAGGGTTGACGAGCAGTACTTC. Amino acid sequence: CASTDRVDEQYF.